This T cell receptor (beta chain) stems from a study of PD-1 blockade in classical Hodgkin lymphoma. J was trimmed by 0 bases and V by 5 bases; bases with no gene match: 3. Germline V gives CDR1 LNHDA, CDR2 SQIVND (reference sequence). CDR3 length: 15 amino acids. Sequencing used immunoSEQ multiplex PCR; TCRdb keeps in-frame clones, though not all of them. The top ten hold approximately 15% of the sample, which has 50,000 or so clones, around 91% seen once. Time point meaning: cycle 4 day 1 (C4D1), after more than 5 weeks of nivolumab. Patients all relapsed after autologous stem cell transplantation, and there was variation in brentuximab vedotin exposure.

The clonotype comes from a human donor with classical Hodgkin lymphoma. This chain links TRBV19 with TRBJ2-1; TRBD2 matches at 8 bases. Sequencing used peripheral blood mononuclear cells (PBMCs), obtained before the fourth cycle of nivolumab. As DNA, the CDR3 is TGTGCCAGTAGTTTGAGCGGGAGCTCCTACAATGAGCAGTTCTTC. It translates to CASSLSGSSYNEQFF. The full variable domain, in which reference TRBV19 and TRBJ2-1 provide the parts outside the CDR3, is DGGITQSPKYLFRKEGQNVTLSCEQNLNHDAMYWYRQDPGQGLRLIYYSQIVNDFQKGDIAEGYSVSREKKESFPLTVTSAQKNPTAFYLCASSLSGSSYNEQFFGPGTRLTVL.